This section outlines one TCR beta chain sequence together with its context. No antigen is known for it. The source of the sample is a study of blood T cells in healthy people across ages. Study results and limitations: PBMCs were not sorted, which prevented a conclusive comparison of naive versus antigen-experienced cells.

Next came a second PCR, run for roughly 6 to 11 cycles, which used a sample-barcoded 5' primer along with a J-beta primer mix. Every single cDNA molecule received a tag from a template-switch adaptor with 12 random nucleotides. Each of the samples gave a minimum of 2.5 million paired-end reads that contained CDR3. TCRdb re-derived calls from the 5' RACE reads in MiXCR, one entry per CDR3 protein. The sample lists 1.5 million to 2 million distinct CDR3 sequences, under 30% occurring once. Germline V gene data show CDR1 as MNHEY and CDR2 as SMNVEV (reference sequence). V shed 1 base, J shed 2 bases, and the junction held 4 bases outside the gene matches. This CDR3 comprises 16 residues.

The chain recombines TRBV27 with TRBJ2-7, with 11 positions matching TRBD2. Sequencing was performed on blood. This TCR was recovered from a woman aged 25 to 39 in good health. This CDR3 is CASSLWGTSGTYEQYF. CDR3 in DNA: TGTGCCAGCAGTTTATGGGGGACTAGCGGCACCTACGAGCAGTACTTC.